This TCR beta chain was captured by sequencing in a study of cytomegalovirus exposure and HLA in healthy donors. 13 Jbeta primers and 60 Vbeta primers were used for the PCR. Some clones are missing from TCRdb's copy, which holds only in-frame ones; the method was immunoSEQ multiplex PCR. In total, the table holds approximately 68,000 clones. V lost 0 bases and J lost 2, with 17 bases in between. The CDR3 runs to 16 residues. The V gene's germline CDR1 is GTSNPN and CDR2 SVGIG (reference sequence). The sequencing input was PBMCs. The TCR comes from a female donor in good health and CMV-seropositive. The chain recombines TRBV30 with TRBJ2-7; weak D call: TRBD2 (6 bases). For the CDR3, the DNA is TGTGCCTGGAGTGTACAACGACTAGTGAGAGCCTACGAGCAGTACTTC. It yields the protein CAWSVQRLVRAYEQYF.